This T cell receptor beta chain was recovered during a study of shared clonotypes between healthy human individuals. Study observations and caveats: Among the subsets, naive ones generally showed larger estimated richness than memory ones.

Concerning this clone itself: Its antigen is not identified. This CDR3 is also generated by other DNA sequences in the sample.

CD45RO-negative CD8 cells positively selected for CCR7 made up the naive population, which excluded terminally differentiated effector memory CD45RA+ cells. Healthy HIV-negative adults without recent acute infections or vaccinations served as donors. All the donors were Caucasian adults who lived in Nashville, Tennessee. In the authors' methods: Junction-only sequences produced by ImmunoSEQ had no quality scores, so filtering differed. Generated by immunoSEQ multiplex PCR, the TCRdb table keeps only in-frame clones and is missing some. V and J calls and clone size are given by that table; D and trimming were obtained from the DNA. The sample has millions of clones, about 95% seen once. The TCR comes from a man younger than 35 in good health. The sequencing sample was made of naive CD8+ T cells sorted from blood.

For the CDR3, the DNA is TGTGCCAGCAGCGTAGGTCTTGCGGGGGAATACGAGCAGTACTTC. Translated: CASSVGLAGEYEQYF. The chain links TRBV9 to TRBJ2-7; 7 nucleotides agree with TRBD2. The CDR3 runs to 15 residues. Germline-derived CDR1 and CDR2 are SGDLS and YYNGEE. The ends lost 0 bases at V and 4 bases at J; junction bases unmatched: 7.